This TCR beta chain was recovered during a study of cytomegalovirus exposure and HLA in healthy donors. PCR amplification relied on 60 Vbeta primers (plus 13 Jbeta primers). TCRdb's table, derived via immunoSEQ multiplex PCR, lists solely in-frame clones and lacks some. The sample lists more than 95,000 clones; roughly 80% were seen once. Concerning this clone itself: Germline and junction disagree at one end, which may indicate a read error.

Germline assignment: CDR1 SGHVS and CDR2 FNYEAQ. CDR3 length equals 13 residues. The receptor's source is a female donor in good health and CMV-seronegative. The sequencing input was PBMCs. The chain joins TRBV7-6 to TRBJ2-7, with unresolved D. Here the CDR3 reads CASSFNSRYGQYF. CDR3 bases: TGTGCCAGCAGCTTTAACTCTCGTTACGGGCAGTACTTC.